Below, 30 T cell receptor beta chains from the same sample are listed, as sequenced in a study. One entry per CDR3 protein results from TCRdb running MiXCR on the 5' RACE reads. The data hold about 40,000 distinct CDR3 sequences, with under 20% observed a single time. Sequenced input: naive CD4+ T cells sorted from a lymph node. Subset given: naive CD4+ T cells, CD4+CD45RA+CD25-. The source is a female donor with breast cancer.

This clonotype has more than one count but fewer than ten. V usage is TRBV6-1 and J usage is TRBJ1-2; no definite D call. Germline CDR1 is MNHNS and CDR2 is SASEGT. This CDR3 has 14 residues. Trimming took off 2 bases at V and 0 bases at J, with 7 bases between the two ends. Here the CDR3 reads CASSETQANYGYTF. DNA of the CDR3: TGTGCCAGCAGTGAAACCCAAGCTAACTATGGCTACACCTTC.

This clonotype has ten or more counts. The rearrangement joins TRBV12-3 or TRBV12-4 to TRBJ1-1; a possible D gene is TRBD1 (5 bases). CDR3 length: 13 amino acids. Trimming removed 6 bases at V and 8 bases at J, with 16 bases between. The CDR3 sequence: CASSPLGTGEAFF. The CDR3 DNA is TGTGCCAGCAGCCCACTAGGGACGGGCGAAGCTTTCTTT.

Many counts were recorded for this clonotype. The chain employs TRBV29-1 and TRBJ1-1; possibly TRBD1 for D (6 bases). There are 15 residues in the CDR3. Trimming stripped 3 bases from V and 3 bases from J, with 17 bases between. CDR1 and CDR2 (germline): SQVTM, ANQGSEA. CDR3 loop: CSVDNPGGGYTEAFF. Here the CDR3 DNA reads TGCAGCGTTGACAATCCGGGCGGGGGCTACACTGAAGCTTTCTTT.

This clonotype showed up many times. V usage is TRBV5-1 and J usage is TRBJ1-2; 7 bases are shared with TRBD1. The CDR3 contains 14 residues. V dropped 2 bases and J dropped 2; count of bases not matched to a gene: 3. CDR1 SGHRS and CDR2 YFSETQ come from the germline V gene. CDR3 protein: CASSLTTGNYGYTF. DNA of the CDR3: TGCGCCAGCAGCTTAACGACAGGGAACTATGGCTACACCTTC.

Many counts were recorded for this clonotype. This sequence joins TRBV4-3 and TRBJ2-3, with TRBD1 identical over 12 bases. The CDR3 is made up of 16 amino acids. Unmatched junction bases numbered 6, after V lost 1 base and J lost 7 bases. Germline assignment: CDR1 LGHNA and CDR2 YSLEER. The chain's CDR3 is CASSQGAGQGAYTQYF. The DNA of the CDR3 is TGCGCCAGCAGCCAAGGTGCGGGACAGGGGGCATATACGCAGTATTTT.

This clonotype has ten or more counts. This sequence joins TRBV20-1 and TRBJ2-2, with 9 positions matching TRBD2. Germline lookup yields CDR1 DFQATT and CDR2 SNEGSKA (reference sequence). V dropped 6 bases and J dropped 6; count of bases not matched to a gene: 11. The CDR3 runs 15 residues. The CDR3 loop reads CSAPSGTSMAGELFF. The CDR3 nucleotides are TGCAGTGCACCCTCCGGGACTAGCATGGCCGGGGAGCTGTTTTTT.

V gene TRBV9 combines with J gene TRBJ2-1, with TRBD2 matching 8 bases. The germline gives CDR1 SGDLS, CDR2 YYNGEE. This CDR3 region has 16 residues. V lost 0 bases, J lost 7 bases, and 9 bases stayed unmatched. CDR3 region: CASSVAAGGGGNEQFF. In DNA form, the CDR3 reads TGTGCCAGCAGCGTAGCGGCGGGAGGAGGGGGTAATGAGCAGTTCTTC.

This clonotype is a singleton in its sample. Being one base from a much bigger clone, this may be a read error. The genes are TRBV5-1 and TRBJ2-6, with a weak D call TRBD2 (7 bases). The CDR3 is 15 residues long. CDR1 and CDR2 from the germline V gene are SGHRS and YFSETQ. The chain's CDR3 is CASIPGGSGANVQTF. In DNA form, the CDR3 reads TGCGCCAGCATCCCGGGGGGCTCTGGGGCCAACGTCCAGACTTTC.

This clonotype came up many times. V gene TRBV24-1 combines with J gene TRBJ2-5; 8 bases are shared with TRBD1. The CDR3 runs 14 residues. The trim removed 7 bases at V and 5 bases at J, leaving 8 bases unmatched. The germline V gene encodes CDR1 KGHDR and CDR2 SFDVKD. The CDR3 spells CATSPSDREETQYF. In nucleotides, the CDR3 is TGTGCCACCAGCCCCTCGGACAGGGAGGAGACCCAGTACTTC.

This clonotype was picked up many times. The rearrangement joins TRBV6-1 to TRBJ1-5; D gene uncertain. V lost 7 bases, J lost 2 bases, and 9 bases lay in between. CDR3 length: 13 residues. Germline-derived CDR1 and CDR2 are MNHNS and SASEGT. Here the CDR3 DNA reads TGTGCCAGCAAGCGGGAGGGCAATCAGCCCCAGCATTTT. Its protein is CASKREGNQPQHF.

The chain combines TRBV19 with TRBJ2-1; D is uncertain. Trimming removed 3 bases from V and 7 bases from J, with 7 bases in between. The CDR3 runs 12 residues. The germline V gene has CDR1 LNHDA and CDR2 SQIVND (reference sequence). CDR3 nucleotide sequence: TGTGCCAGTAGTATCCCTAGAAATGAGCAGTTCTTC. Its translation is CASSIPRNEQFF.

This clonotype was detected only a few times. The V call is TRBV4-3, the J call TRBJ2-2; D is unresolved. V lost 1 base and J 7 bases, leaving 10 bases between the germline ends. The CDR3 covers 14 residues. In germline, CDR1 is LGHNA, CDR2 YSLEER. This CDR3 reads CASSQVDGLGELFF. CDR3 nucleotide sequence: TGCGCCAGCAGCCAAGTGGACGGGCTCGGGGAGCTGTTTTTT.

The V gene is TRBV5-6, the J gene TRBJ2-1; unclear D gene. CDR1 and CDR2 from the germline V gene are SGHDT and YYEEEE. V lost 0 bases, J lost 0 bases, and 10 bases lay in between. This CDR3 has 16 amino acids. CDR3 bases: TGTGCCAGCAGCTTGGTCTCCCTTAGCTCCTACAATGAGCAGTTCTTC. It translates to CASSLVSLSSYNEQFF. Looking up the rest from reference TRBV5-6 and TRBJ2-1 gives the full variable domain: DAGVTQSPTHLIKTRGQQVTLRCSPKSGHDTVSWYQQALGQGPQFIFQYYEEEERQRGNFPDRFSGHQFPNYSSELNVNALLLGDSALYLCASSLVSLSSYNEQFFGPGTRLTVL.

This clonotype was seen only a few times. The rearrangement uses TRBV6-5 and TRBJ2-7; TRBD2 aligns across 8 bases. This CDR3 is built from 14 residues. The J segment lost 6 bases and the V segment lost 6 bases, leaving 10 bases of the junction unmatched. Germline V CDR1 and CDR2: MNHEY, SVGAGI. CDR3 residues: CASSLLSGNSEQYF. CDR3 in DNA: TGTGCCAGCAGCCTACTTAGCGGGAACTCCGAGCAGTACTTC.

A word on this clonotype: One junction end disagrees with the germline gene, perhaps due to a read error. The chain couples TRBV5-6 to TRBJ2-1; D ambiguous. The CDR3 covers 15 residues. CDR1 is SGHDT and CDR2 is YYEEEE in the germline V gene. CDR3 sequence: CASSLSLSSHNEQFF. As DNA, the CDR3 is TGTGCCAGCAGCTTGTCTCTGAGCTCCCACAATGAGCAGTTCTTC.

The chain links TRBV2 to TRBJ1-2, with D unresolved. In germline, CDR1 is SNHLY, CDR2 FYNNEI. The CDR3 length is 15 residues. V lost 0 bases, J lost 8 bases, and 16 bases lay in between. In DNA form, the CDR3 reads TGTGCCAGCAGTGAAGCGCTTCAGGCCCCGGGAGGCTACACCTTC. Encoded protein: CASSEALQAPGGYTF.

This clonotype was recorded once. The junction departs from germline at one end; a sequencing error may be responsible. V usage is TRBV6-2 or TRBV6-3 and J usage is TRBJ2-4, with D possibly being TRBD1 (6 bases). Germline V lookup: CDR1 MNHEY, CDR2 SVGEGT. This CDR3 has 14 residues. The CDR3, as DNA: TGTGCCAGCAGTTACGCAGGGGCCAAAAACAGTCAGTACTTC. Protein product: CASSYAGAKNSQYF.

This clonotype appeared many times. The chain is built from TRBV13 and TRBJ2-7, with D possibly matching TRBD2 (6 bases). CDR1 and CDR2 from the germline V gene are PRHDT and FYEKMQ (reference sequence). CDR3 length: 15 residues. V gave up 0 bases and J gave up 3 bases, with 12 bases separating them. CDR3 sequence (DNA): TGTGCCAGCAGCTTAGGCGAGCGGGCCCTCTACGAGCAGTACTTC. The encoded protein is CASSLGERALYEQYF.

This clonotype occurred a few times. The chain couples TRBV20-1 to TRBJ2-5, with TRBD1 as a possible D gene (6 bases). There are 17 residues in the CDR3. Germline CDR1 DFQATT, CDR2 SNEGSKA (reference sequence). The V gene lost 5 bases and the J gene lost 1 base, with 23 bases spanning the gap. The CDR3 region has the DNA TGCAGTGCTCCCCATGGGGGCTCAACCACCGGCCAAGAGACCCAGTACTTC. Encoded protein: CSAPHGGSTTGQETQYF.

The table lists this clonotype with many counts. The V and J genes are TRBV6-1 and TRBJ2-1; 7 bases map to TRBD2. CDR1 MNHNS and CDR2 SASEGT come from the germline V gene. The CDR3 extends over 14 amino acids. After removal of 4 bases from V and 7 bases from J, the junction contained 7 bases not matched to a gene. DNA of the CDR3: TGTGCCAGCAGTGGAAGGACTAGTGTAAATGAGCAGTTCTTC. The encoded protein is CASSGRTSVNEQFF.

The chain is built from TRBV5-1 and TRBJ2-1; 7 bases fit TRBD2. Germline-derived CDR1 and CDR2 are SGHRS and YFSETQ. Trimming cost V 6 bases and J 10 bases; bases outside gene matches: 10. The CDR3 runs 13 residues. The CDR3 loop reads CASNNGRASEQFF. CDR3 nucleotides: TGCGCCAGCAATAATGGGAGGGCCTCCGAGCAGTTCTTC. Using reference TRBV5-1 and TRBJ2-1 for the parts outside the CDR3, the full variable domain is KAGVTQTPRYLIKTRGQQVTLSCSPISGHRSVSWYQQTPGQGLQFLFEYFSETQRNKGNFPGRFSGRQFSNSRSEMNVSTLELGDSALYLCASNNGRASEQFFGPGTRLTVL.

Concerning this clonotype itself: This may be a read error, as it is one base from a much larger clone. The chain carries TRBV6-5 and TRBJ1-1; possibly TRBD1 for D (6 bases). Per germline, CDR1 MNHEY and CDR2 SVGAGI. V was cut by 4 bases and J by 2 bases, with 8 bases left in between. The CDR3 has 13 amino acids. CDR3 loop: CASSWGHNTEAFF. In DNA, the CDR3 is TGTGCCAGCAGTTGGGGACACAACACTGAAGCTTTCTTT.

The DNA of the CDR3 is TGTGCCAGCAGTTACTCCCAGAATCAGCCCCAGCATTTT. Translating it yields CASSYSQNQPQHF. The chain recombines TRBV6-2 or TRBV6-3 with TRBJ1-5, with no clear D. The V gene's germline CDR1 is MNHEY and CDR2 SVGEGT. The germline V and J ends were trimmed by 0 bases and 4 bases, with 4 bases remaining between them. This CDR3 has 13 residues.

The V and J genes are TRBV6-2 or TRBV6-3 and TRBJ1-2, with TRBD1 as a possible D gene (5 bases). V was pared by 5 bases and J by 3 bases, with 16 bases between. CDR3 length: 15 residues. Germline values: CDR1 MNHEY, CDR2 SVGEGT. CDR3 in DNA: TGTGCCAGCAGTCTCCGGGACGGCAATGACTATGGCTACACCTTC. Protein product: CASSLRDGNDYGYTF.

With regard to this clonotype: A much larger clonotype is one base distant, so this may be a read error. The chain links TRBV12-3 or TRBV12-4 to TRBJ2-5; no firm D call. The length of the CDR3 is 13 residues. The CDR3 sequence: CASSLGRQGTQYF. In DNA form, the CDR3 reads TGTGCCAGCAGTTTAGGGCGGCAAGGGACCCAGTACTTC.

This clonotype has a handful of counts. The V call is TRBV6-2 or TRBV6-3, the J call TRBJ2-7; possibly TRBD1 for D (5 bases). This CDR3 is built from 12 residues. Per the germline V gene, CDR1 is MNHEY and CDR2 is SVGEGT. Trimming removed 7 bases from V and 2 bases from J, with 9 bases in between. CDR3 bases: TGTGCCAGCAAAGACAGAGCCTACGAGCAGTACTTC. Protein sequence: CASKDRAYEQYF.

With regard to this clonotype: A read error may produce the germline difference seen at one junction end. CDR3 DNA: TGTACCAGCTCACCAAGGGGAAGCGAGCAGTACTTC. It translates to CTSSPRGSEQYF. This chain connects TRBV18 to TRBJ2-7; possibly TRBD1 for D (5 bases). Germline V gene lookup returns CDR1 KGHSH and CDR2 LQKENI. CDR3 length equals 12 residues.

This clonotype came up a few times. The chain uses TRBV20-1 and TRBJ2-3; 8 nucleotides align to TRBD2. Germline lookup yields CDR1 DFQATT and CDR2 SNEGSKA (reference sequence). The V segment lost 1 base and the J segment 6 bases; nucleotides outside the gene matches: 18. This CDR3 is built from 18 residues. The CDR3 protein is CSARGGAGESQSGDTQYF. For the CDR3, the DNA is TGCAGTGCTAGAGGAGGAGCGGGAGAATCTCAGTCGGGTGATACGCAGTATTTT.

Sample share makes this clonotype medium-sized. The chain has TRBV5-1 and TRBJ2-5; 9 bases match TRBD2. The CDR3 consists of 14 residues. From germline, CDR1 is SGHRS and CDR2 YFSETQ. V shed 4 bases, J shed 6 bases, and the junction held 7 bases outside the gene matches. CDR3 DNA sequence: TGCGCCAGCAGCGTTAGCGGGAGCTCGAAGACCCAGTACTTC. Encoded protein: CASSVSGSSKTQYF. Variable domain in full (rest from reference TRBV5-1 and TRBJ2-5): KAGVTQTPRYLIKTRGQQVTLSCSPISGHRSVSWYQQTPGQGLQFLFEYFSETQRNKGNFPGRFSGRQFSNSRSEMNVSTLELGDSALYLCASSVSGSSKTQYFGPGTRLLVL.

Many counts were recorded for this clonotype. The chain is built from TRBV7-2 and TRBJ2-5, with TRBD1 as a possible D gene (6 bases). Germline CDR1 and CDR2: SGHTA and FQGNSA. This CDR3 has 13 amino acids. Trimming pared 3 bases from V and 2 bases from J, leaving 7 bases between. The CDR3 region is CASSFGQQETQYF. The CDR3 DNA sequence: TGTGCCAGCAGCTTCGGACAGCAAGAGACCCAGTACTTC. Filled out from reference TRBV7-2 and TRBJ2-5, the complete variable domain reads GAGVSQSPSNKVTEKGKDVELRCDPISGHTALYWYRQSLGQGLEFLIYFQGNSAPDKSGLPSDRFSAERTGGSVSTLTIQRTQQEDSAVYLCASSFGQQETQYFGPGTRLLVL.